This TCR beta chain derives from a study of blood T cell repertoires in COVID-19. Study overall: Sites in the United States, Italy and Spain provided acute and convalescent COVID-19 samples. The cDNA or gDNA used as material had been derived from T cells, B-cell-depleted T cells, or PBMCs.

Germline trimming cut 2 bases from V and 8 bases from J; bases unmatched to any gene: 5. CDR1 and CDR2 (germline): MNHEY, SMNVEV (reference sequence). This CDR3 comprises 14 residues. TCRdb keeps only in-frame clones here, not all; method: immunoSEQ multiplex PCR. Here the sample spans around 46,000 clones, 86% being singletons. V usage is TRBV27 and J usage is TRBJ1-4, with TRBD1 identical over 7 bases. This sequence originates from a man between 35 and 55 years old with active COVID-19. Specimen: peripheral blood. The CDR3 bases are TGTGCCAGCAGTTTACACAGGGGTGGGGAAAAACTGTTTTTT. It translates to CASSLHRGGEKLFF.